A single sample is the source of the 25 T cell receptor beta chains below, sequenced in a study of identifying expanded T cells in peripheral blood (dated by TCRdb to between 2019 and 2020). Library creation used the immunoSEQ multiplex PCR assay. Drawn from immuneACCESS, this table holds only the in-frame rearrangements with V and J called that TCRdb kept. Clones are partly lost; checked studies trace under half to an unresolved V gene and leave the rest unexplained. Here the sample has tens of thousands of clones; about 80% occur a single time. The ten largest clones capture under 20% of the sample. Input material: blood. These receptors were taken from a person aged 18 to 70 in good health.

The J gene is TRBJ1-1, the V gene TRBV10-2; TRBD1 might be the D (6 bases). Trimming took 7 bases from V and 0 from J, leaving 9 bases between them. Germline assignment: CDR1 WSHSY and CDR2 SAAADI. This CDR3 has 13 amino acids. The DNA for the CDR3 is TGCGCCAGCAAGGACAGATTGAACACTGAAGCTTTCTTT. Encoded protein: CASKDRLNTEAFF.

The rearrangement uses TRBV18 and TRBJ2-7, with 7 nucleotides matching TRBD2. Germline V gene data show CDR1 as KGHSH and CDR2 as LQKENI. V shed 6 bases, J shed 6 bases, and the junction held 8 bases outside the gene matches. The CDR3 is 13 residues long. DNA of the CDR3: TGTGCCAGCTCCGAAGGACTAGTTCGCGAGCAGTACTTC. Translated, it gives CASSEGLVREQYF.

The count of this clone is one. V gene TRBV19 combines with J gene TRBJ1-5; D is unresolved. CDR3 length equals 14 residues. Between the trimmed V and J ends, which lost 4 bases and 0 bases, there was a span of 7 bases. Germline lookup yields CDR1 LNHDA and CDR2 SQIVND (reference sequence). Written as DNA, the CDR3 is TGTGCCAGTAGTAACCGGGATAGCAATCAGCCCCAGCATTTT. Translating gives CASSNRDSNQPQHF.

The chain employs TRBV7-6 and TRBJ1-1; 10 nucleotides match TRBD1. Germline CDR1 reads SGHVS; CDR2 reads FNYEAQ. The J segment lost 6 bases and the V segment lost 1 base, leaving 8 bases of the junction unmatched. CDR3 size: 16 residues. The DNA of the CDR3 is TGTGCCAGCAGCTTAGGGTCAGGGGACAGGGGCTCTGAAGCTTTCTTT. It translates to CASSLGSGDRGSEAFF.

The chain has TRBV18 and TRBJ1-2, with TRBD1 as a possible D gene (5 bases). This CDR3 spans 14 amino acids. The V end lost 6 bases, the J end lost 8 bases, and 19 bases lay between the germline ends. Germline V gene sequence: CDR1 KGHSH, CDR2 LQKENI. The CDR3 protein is CASSPYRIDGGYTF. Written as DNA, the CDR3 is TGTGCCAGCTCGCCTTACAGGATAGATGGGGGCTACACCTTC.

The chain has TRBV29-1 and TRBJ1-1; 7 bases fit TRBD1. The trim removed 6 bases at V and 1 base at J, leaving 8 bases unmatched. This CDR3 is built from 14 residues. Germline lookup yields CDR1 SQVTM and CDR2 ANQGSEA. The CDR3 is CSVKPGQQNTEAFF. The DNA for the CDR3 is TGCAGCGTGAAACCGGGACAGCAGAACACTGAAGCTTTCTTT.

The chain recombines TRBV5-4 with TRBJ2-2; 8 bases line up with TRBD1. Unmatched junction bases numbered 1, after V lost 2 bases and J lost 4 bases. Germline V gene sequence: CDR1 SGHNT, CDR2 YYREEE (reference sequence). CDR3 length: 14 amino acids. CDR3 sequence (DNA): TGTGCCAGCAGCTTCGACAGGGGCACCGGGGAGCTGTTTTTT. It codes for CASSFDRGTGELFF.

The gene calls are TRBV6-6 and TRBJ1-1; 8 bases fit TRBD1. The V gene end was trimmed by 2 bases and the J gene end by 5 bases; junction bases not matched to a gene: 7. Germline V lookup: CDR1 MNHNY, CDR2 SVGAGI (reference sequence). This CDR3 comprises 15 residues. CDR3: CASSYGLDRGTEAFF. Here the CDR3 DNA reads TGTGCCAGCAGTTACGGCCTTGACAGGGGAACTGAAGCTTTCTTT.

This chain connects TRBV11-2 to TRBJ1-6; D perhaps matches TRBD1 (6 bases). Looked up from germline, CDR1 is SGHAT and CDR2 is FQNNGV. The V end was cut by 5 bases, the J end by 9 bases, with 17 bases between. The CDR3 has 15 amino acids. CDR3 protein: CASSILRTVGSPLHF. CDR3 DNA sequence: TGTGCCAGCAGCATCCTTAGGACAGTGGGTTCACCCCTCCACTTT. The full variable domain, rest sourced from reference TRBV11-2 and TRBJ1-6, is EAGVAQSPRYKIIEKRQSVAFWCNPISGHATLYWYQQILGQGPKLLIQFQNNGVVDDSQLPKDRFSAERLKGVDSTLKIQPAKLEDSAVYLCASSILRTVGSPLHFGNGTRLTVT.

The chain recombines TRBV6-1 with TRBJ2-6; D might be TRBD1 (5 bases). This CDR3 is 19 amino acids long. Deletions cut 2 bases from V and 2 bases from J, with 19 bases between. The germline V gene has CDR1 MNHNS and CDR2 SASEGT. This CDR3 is CASSELLWGVKAGANVLTF. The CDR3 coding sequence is TGTGCCAGCAGTGAATTACTCTGGGGCGTAAAGGCTGGGGCCAACGTCCTGACTTTC.

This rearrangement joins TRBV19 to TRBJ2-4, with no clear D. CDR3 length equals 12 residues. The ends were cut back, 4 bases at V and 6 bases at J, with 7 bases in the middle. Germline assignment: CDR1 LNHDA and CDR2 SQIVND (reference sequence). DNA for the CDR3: TGTGCCAGTAGTAGGGCCGGAAACATTCAGTACTTC. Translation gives CASSRAGNIQYF.

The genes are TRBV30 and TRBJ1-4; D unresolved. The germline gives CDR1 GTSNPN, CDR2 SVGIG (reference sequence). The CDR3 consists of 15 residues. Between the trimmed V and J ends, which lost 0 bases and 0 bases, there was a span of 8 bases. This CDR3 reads CAWSVGLATNEKLFF. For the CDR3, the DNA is TGTGCCTGGAGTGTAGGACTTGCAACTAATGAAAAACTGTTTTTT.

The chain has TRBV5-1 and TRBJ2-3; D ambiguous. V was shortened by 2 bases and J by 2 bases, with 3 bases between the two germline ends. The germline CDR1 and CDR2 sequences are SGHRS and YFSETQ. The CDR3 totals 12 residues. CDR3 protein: CASSLNTDTQYF. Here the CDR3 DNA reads TGCGCCAGCAGCTTAAACACAGATACGCAGTATTTT.

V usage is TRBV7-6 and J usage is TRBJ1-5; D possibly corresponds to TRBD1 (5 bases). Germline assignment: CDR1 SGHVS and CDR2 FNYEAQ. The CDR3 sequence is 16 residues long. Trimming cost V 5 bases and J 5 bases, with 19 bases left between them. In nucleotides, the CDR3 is TGTGCCAGCAGCCCAGATCCGGGATCAGGGTATCAGCCCCAGCATTTT. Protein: CASSPDPGSGYQPQHF.

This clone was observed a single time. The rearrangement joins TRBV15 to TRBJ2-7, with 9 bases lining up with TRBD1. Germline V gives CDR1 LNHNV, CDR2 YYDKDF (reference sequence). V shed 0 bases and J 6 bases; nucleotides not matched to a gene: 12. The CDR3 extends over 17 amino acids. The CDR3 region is CATSRDRVQGARGEQYF. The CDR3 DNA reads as TGTGCCACCAGCAGAGATCGAGTACAGGGGGCGCGAGGCGAGCAGTACTTC.

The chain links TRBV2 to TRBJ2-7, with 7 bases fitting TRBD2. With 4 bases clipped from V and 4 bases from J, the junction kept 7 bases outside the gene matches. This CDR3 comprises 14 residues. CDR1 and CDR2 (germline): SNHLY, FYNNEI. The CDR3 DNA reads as TGTGCCAGCAGTGCTGGCGGGGGTCTTTACGAGCAGTACGTC. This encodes CASSAGGGLYEQYV.

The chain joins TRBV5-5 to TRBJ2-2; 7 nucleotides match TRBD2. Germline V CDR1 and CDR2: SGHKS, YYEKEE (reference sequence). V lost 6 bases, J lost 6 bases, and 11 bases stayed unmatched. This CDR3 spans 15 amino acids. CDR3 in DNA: TGTGCCAGCACCTCTACCTCGGGAGGACCCGGGGAGCTGTTTTTT. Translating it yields CASTSTSGGPGELFF.

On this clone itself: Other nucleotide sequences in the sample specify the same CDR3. The CDR3: CASSLAGSQETQYF. As DNA, the CDR3 is TGCGCCAGCAGCTTGGCGGGGTCGCAGGAGACCCAGTACTTC. V usage is TRBV5-1 and J usage is TRBJ2-5, with a weak D call TRBD2 (5 bases). CDR1 and CDR2 (germline): SGHRS, YFSETQ. The CDR3 length is 14 residues. V was shortened by 0 bases and J by 5 bases, with 11 bases between the two germline ends.

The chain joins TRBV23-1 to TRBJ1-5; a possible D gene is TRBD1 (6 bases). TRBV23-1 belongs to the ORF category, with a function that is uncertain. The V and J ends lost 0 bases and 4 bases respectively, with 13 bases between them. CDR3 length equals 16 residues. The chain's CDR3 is CASSQSGGRRNQPQHF. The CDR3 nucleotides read TGCGCCAGCAGTCAATCGGGGGGCAGGCGGAATCAGCCCCAGCATTTT.

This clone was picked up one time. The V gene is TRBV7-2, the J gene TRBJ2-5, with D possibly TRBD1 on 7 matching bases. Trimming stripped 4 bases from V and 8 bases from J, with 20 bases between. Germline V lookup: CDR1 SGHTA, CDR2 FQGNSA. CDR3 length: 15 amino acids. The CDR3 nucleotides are TGTGCCAGCAGCTCCCTAGGAGGGGGCGGGAATACCCAGTACTTC. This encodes CASSSLGGGGNTQYF.

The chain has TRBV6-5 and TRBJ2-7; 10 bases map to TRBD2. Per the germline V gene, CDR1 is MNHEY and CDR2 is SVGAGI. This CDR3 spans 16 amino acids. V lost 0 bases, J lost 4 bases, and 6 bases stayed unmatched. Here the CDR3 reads CASSYSGSGRIYEQYF. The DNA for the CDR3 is TGTGCCAGCAGTTACTCTGGTAGCGGGAGGATATACGAGCAGTACTTC.

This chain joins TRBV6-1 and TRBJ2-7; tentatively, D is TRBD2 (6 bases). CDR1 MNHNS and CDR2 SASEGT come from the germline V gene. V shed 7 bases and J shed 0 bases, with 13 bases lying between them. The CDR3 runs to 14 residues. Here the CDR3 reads CASKRDSSSYEQYV. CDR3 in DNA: TGTGCCAGCAAAAGGGACTCAAGCTCCTACGAGCAGTACGTC.

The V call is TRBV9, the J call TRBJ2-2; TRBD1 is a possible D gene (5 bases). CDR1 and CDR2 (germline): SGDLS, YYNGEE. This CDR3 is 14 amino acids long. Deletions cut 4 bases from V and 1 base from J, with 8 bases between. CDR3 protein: CASSPGLNTGELFF. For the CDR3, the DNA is TGTGCCAGCAGCCCAGGGCTGAACACCGGGGAGCTGTTTTTT.

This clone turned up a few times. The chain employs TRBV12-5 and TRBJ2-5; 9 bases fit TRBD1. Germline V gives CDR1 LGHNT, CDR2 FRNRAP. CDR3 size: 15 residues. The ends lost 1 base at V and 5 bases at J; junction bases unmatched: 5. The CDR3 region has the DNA TGTGCTAGTGGTTTGGGACAGGGGGACGGGGAGACCCAGTACTTC. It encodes CASGLGQGDGETQYF.

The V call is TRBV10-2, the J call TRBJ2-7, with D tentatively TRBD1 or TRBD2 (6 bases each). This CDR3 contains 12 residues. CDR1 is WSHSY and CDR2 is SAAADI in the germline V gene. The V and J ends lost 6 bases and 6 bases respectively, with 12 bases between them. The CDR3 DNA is TGCGCCAGCAGCCAACAGGGAGGCGAGCAGTACGTC. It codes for CASSQQGGEQYV.